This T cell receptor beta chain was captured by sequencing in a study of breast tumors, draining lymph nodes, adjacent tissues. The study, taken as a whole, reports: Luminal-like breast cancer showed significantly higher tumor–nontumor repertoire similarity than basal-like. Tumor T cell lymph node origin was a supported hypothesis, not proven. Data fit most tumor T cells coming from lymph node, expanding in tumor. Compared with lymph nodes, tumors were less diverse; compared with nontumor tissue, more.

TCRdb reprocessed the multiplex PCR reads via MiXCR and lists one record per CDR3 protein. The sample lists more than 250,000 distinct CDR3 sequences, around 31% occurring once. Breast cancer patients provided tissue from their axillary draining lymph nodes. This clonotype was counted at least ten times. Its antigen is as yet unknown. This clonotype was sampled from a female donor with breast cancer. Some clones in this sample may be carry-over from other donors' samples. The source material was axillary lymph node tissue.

The CDR3 loop is CASSTELQIANYGYTF. The CDR3 bases are TGTGCCAGCAGTACAGAGCTACAGATAGCTAACTATGGCTACACCTTC. The gene calls are TRBV6-1 and TRBJ1-2; no clear D gene. CDR3 length: 16 residues. V dropped 5 bases and J dropped 0 bases, with 16 bases sitting between them. The germline V gene encodes CDR1 MNHNS and CDR2 SASEGT.